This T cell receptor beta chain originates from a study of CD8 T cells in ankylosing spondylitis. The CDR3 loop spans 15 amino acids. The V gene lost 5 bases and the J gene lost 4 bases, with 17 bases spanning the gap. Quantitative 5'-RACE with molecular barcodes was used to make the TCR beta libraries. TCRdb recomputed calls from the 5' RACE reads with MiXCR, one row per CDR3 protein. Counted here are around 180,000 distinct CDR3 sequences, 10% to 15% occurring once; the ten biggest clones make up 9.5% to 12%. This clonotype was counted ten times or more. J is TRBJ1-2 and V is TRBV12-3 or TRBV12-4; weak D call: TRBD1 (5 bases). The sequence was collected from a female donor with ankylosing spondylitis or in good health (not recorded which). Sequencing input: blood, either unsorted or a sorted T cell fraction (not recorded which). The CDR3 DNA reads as TGTGCCAGCAGTCCCTCGGGGGATGGTACCTATGGCTACACCTTC. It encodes CASSPSGDGTYGYTF.